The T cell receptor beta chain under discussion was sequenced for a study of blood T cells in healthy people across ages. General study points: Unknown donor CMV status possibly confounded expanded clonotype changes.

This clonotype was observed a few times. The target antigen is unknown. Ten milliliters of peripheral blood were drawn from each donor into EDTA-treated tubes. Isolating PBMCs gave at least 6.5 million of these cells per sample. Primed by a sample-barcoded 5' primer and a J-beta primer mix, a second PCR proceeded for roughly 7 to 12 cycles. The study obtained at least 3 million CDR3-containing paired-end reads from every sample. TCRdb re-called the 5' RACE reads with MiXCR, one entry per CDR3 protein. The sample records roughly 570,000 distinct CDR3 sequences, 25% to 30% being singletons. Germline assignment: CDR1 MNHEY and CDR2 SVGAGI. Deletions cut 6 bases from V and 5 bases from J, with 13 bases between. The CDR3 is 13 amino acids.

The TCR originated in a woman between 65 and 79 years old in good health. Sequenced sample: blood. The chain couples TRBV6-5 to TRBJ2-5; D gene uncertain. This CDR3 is CASRARSLETQYF. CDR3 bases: TGTGCCAGCAGAGCCAGGAGTTTGGAGACCCAGTACTTC.